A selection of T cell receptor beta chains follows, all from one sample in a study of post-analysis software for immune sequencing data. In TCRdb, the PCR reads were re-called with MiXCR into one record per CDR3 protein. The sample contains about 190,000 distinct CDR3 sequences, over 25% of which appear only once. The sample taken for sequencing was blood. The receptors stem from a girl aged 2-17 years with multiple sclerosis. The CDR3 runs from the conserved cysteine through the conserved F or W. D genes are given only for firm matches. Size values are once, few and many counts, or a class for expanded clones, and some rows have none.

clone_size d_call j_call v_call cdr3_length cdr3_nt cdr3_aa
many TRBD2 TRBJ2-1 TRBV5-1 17 TGCGCCAGCGGTCTGGGGGCAAGCGGGAGCTCCTACAATGAGCAGTTCTTC CASGLGASGSSYNEQFF
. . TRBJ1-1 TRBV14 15 TGTGCCAGCAGCCAAGCTCGGGGGGCGCGGACTGAAGCTTTCTTT CASSQARGARTEAFF
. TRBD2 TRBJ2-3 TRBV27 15 TGTGCCTGCAGTCTTAGTAGCGGGCTATCAGATACGCAGTATTTT CACSLSSGLSDTQYF
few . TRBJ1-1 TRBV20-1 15 TGCAGTGCTGGAGACCCGACCAGGATAAACACTGAAGCTTTCTTT CSAGDPTRINTEAFF
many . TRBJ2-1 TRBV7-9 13 TGTGCCAGCAGCTCACTGAAGGGCAGGGCGTGGTTCTTC CASSSLKGRAWFF
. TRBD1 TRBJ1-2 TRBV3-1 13 TGTGCCAGCAGCCAAGGACAGGGAGAAGGCTACACCTTC CASSQGQGEGYTF
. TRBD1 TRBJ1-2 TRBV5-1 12 TGCGCCAGCAGCCCGGGACAGGGGTTTTACACCTTC CASSPGQGFYTF
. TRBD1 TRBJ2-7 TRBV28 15 TGTGCCAGCAGGGCGCCGGGACAGGGGTGCTCCGAGCAGTACTTC CASRAPGQGCSEQYF
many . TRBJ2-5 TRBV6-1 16 TGTGCCAGCAGTGAAGCGGGTATTCAGGCTCGGGAGACCCAGTACTTC CASSEAGIQARETQYF
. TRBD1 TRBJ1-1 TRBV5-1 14 TGCGCCAGCAGCGACCAGGGGGCGACCACTGAAGCTTTCTTT CASSDQGATTEAFF
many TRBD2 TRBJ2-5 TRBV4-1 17 TGCGCCAGCAGCCAAGCTAGCGGGGGGGTGTACCAAGAGACCCAGTACTTC CASSQASGGVYQETQYF
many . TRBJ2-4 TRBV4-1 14 TGCGCCAGCAGCCAAGTTGCTAGGGGGAACATTCAGTACTTC CASSQVARGNIQYF
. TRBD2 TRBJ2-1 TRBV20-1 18 TGCAGTGCCCAGGGACTAGCGGGGGGGCAGAGCTCCTACAATGAGCAGTTCTTC CSAQGLAGGQSSYNEQFF
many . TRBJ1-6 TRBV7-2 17 TGTGCCAGCAGCCCCTCAGGGGCGTCCATCTATAATTCACCCCTCCACTTT CASSPSGASIYNSPLHF
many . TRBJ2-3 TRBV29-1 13 TGCAGCGTTGGGGGACTCATCACAGATACGCAGTATTTT CSVGGLITDTQYF
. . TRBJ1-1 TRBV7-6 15 TGTGCCAGCAGCTTAAGGGCGGTCGGGAACACTGAAGCTTTCTTT CASSLRAVGNTEAFF
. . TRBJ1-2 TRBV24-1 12 TGTGCCACCAGTGATTACAGCTATGGCTACACCTTC CATSDYSYGYTF
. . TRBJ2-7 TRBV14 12 TGTGCCAGCAGCCCTTGGGGCTACGAGCAGTACTTC CASSPWGYEQYF
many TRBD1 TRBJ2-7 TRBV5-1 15 TGCGCCAGCAGCCAGGGGACAGAGTTATACTACGAGCAGTACTTC CASSQGTELYYEQYF
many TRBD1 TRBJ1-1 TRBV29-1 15 TGCAGCGTTGACGGGCCCCCAGGGGGAAAGACTGAAGCTTTCTTT CSVDGPPGGKTEAFF
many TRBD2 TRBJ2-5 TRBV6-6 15 TGTGCCAGCAGTTCTCCTAAGCGGGGGGAAGAGACCCAGTACTTC CASSSPKRGEETQYF
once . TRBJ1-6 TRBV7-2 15 TGTGCCAGCAGCTCCCGGGCGGTCCAAGGTGCACCCCTCCACTTT CASSSRAVQGAPLHF
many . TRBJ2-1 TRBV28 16 TGTGCCAGCAGTTTTGCTGGACAGACCTTAAGAAATGAGCAGTTCTTC CASSFAGQTLRNEQFF
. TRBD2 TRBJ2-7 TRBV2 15 TGTGCCAGCAGTGAGGGCGGGAGTACATCCTACGAGCAGTACTTC CASSEGGSTSYEQYF
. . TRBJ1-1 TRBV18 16 TGTGCCAGCTCACCACCAACAGGGATCACGAACACTGAAGCTTTCTTT CASSPPTGITNTEAFF
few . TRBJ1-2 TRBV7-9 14 TGTGCCAGCAGCTCAGGGGCAGACTCGGGGGGCTACACCTTC CASSSGADSGGYTF
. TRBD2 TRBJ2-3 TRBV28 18 TGTGCCAGCAGTCCTCCGGGGCTAGCGGGGACTAGCACAGATACGCAGTATTTT CASSPPGLAGTSTDTQYF
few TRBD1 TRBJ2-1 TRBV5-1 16 TGCGCCAGCAGCTTGGCCGTAGGGACAGGGTACAATGAGCAGTTCTTC CASSLAVGTGYNEQFF
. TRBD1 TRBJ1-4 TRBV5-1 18 TGCGCCAGCAGCTCTTATGCAGGGGGCCTTCAGATTAATGAAAAACTGTTTTTT CASSSYAGGLQINEKLFF
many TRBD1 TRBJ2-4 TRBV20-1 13 TGCAGTGCTAGAGGCAGGGGGCGAAACATTCAGTACTTC CSARGRGRNIQYF
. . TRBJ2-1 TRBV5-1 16 TGCGCCAGCAGCAAATTCCGGGCTAGTGAGGCCAATGAGCAGTTCTTC CASSKFRASEANEQFF
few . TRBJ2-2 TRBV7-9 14 TGTGCCAGCAGCTTAGCAGGGCGGCCCGGGGAGCTGTTTTTT CASSLAGRPGELFF
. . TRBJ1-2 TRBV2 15 TGTGCCAGCAGTGAATCGGGTCGGGCTAACTATGGCTACACCTTC CASSESGRANYGYTF
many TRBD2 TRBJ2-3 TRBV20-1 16 TGCAGTGCTAGAGATGCCCTAGCGGGGAACGTAGATACGCAGTATTTT CSARDALAGNVDTQYF
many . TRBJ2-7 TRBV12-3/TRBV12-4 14 TGTGCCAGCAGTCCCCTCAGGGGCACCTACGAGCAGTACTTC CASSPLRGTYEQYF
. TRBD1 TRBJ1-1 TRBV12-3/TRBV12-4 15 TGTGCCAGCAGTCTCCTGACAGGGTGGCACACTGAAGCTTTCTTT CASSLLTGWHTEAFF
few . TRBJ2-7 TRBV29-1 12 TGCAGCGTAAGCGGGCTCTCCTACGAGCAGTACTTC CSVSGLSYEQYF
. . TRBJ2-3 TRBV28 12 TGTGCCAGCAGTCCCCGCGGCGTTACGCAGTATTTT CASSPRGVTQYF
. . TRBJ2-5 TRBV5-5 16 TGTGCCAGCAGAATCCGGGCCTTGGGGTACCAAGAGACCCAGTACTTC CASRIRALGYQETQYF
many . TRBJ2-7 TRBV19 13 TGTGCCAGTAGTATATACGTTTCCTACGAGCAGTACTTC CASSIYVSYEQYF
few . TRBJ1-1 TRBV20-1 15 TGCAGTGCTCCTCGACTGGACAGAGATAACACTGAAGCTTTCTTT CSAPRLDRDNTEAFF
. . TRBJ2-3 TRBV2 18 TGTGCCAGCAGTGAAGCGCTTAGACGGGGGCCGACCACAGATACGCAGTATTTT CASSEALRRGPTTDTQYF
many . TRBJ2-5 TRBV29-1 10 TGCAGCGTTGAACAAGAGACCCAGTACTTC CSVEQETQYF
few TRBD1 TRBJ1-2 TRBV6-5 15 TGTGCCAGCAGTGACCCGGGACAGGGTAACTATGGCTACACCTTC CASSDPGQGNYGYTF
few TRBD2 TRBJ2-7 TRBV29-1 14 TGCAGCGTTGACGGGGCTTCGGGGGGGAATGAGCAGTACTTC CSVDGASGGNEQYF
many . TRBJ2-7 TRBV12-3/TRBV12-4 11 TGTGCCAGCAGTTTACGGGGGGAGCAGTACTTC CASSLRGEQYF
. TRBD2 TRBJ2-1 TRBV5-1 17 TGCGCCAGCAGCTTGGTGGCTTTACTAGCGGGAGACAATGAGCAGTTCTTC CASSLVALLAGDNEQFF
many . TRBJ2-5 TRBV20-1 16 TGCAGTGCAGCCCCCCTTACTAGGTCGTTGCAAGAGACCCAGTACTTC CSAAPLTRSLQETQYF